The 8 T cell receptor beta chains below all came from one sample that was sequenced in a study of T cells in Graves' hyperthyroidism and ophthalmopathy. Template material for amplifying TCR beta CDR3 regions consisted of RNA transcripts. The HTBI set primed first-round TCR CDR3 RT-PCR. TCRdb passed the multiplex PCR reads through MiXCR, listing each CDR3 protein once. The sample consists of approximately 500,000 distinct CDR3 sequences, 40% to 55% of them appearing once. Sequenced: peripheral blood or thyroid tissue (not recorded which). The source of these receptors is a woman aged 18-29 years with Graves' hyperthyroidism.

This clonotype was counted at least ten times. The chain joins TRBV29-1 to TRBJ2-7, with 7 bases lining up with TRBD1. Looked up from germline, CDR1 is SQVTM and CDR2 is ANQGSEA. The CDR3 covers 15 residues. V dropped 6 bases and J dropped 0; count of bases not matched to a gene: 11. The CDR3 DNA sequence: TGCAGCGTCGAGGAGGCAGGGGGTCGCTCCTACGAGCAGTACTTC. Its translation is CSVEEAGGRSYEQYF.

The chain combines TRBV10-1 with TRBJ2-2; D unresolved. CDR3 length: 13 residues. V was clipped by 5 bases and J by 6 bases, with 10 bases between them. CDR1 and CDR2 from the germline V gene are WNHNN and SYGVQD (reference sequence). The CDR3 loop reads CASSSVSAGELFF. CDR3 DNA: TGCGCCAGCAGTTCAGTGTCGGCCGGGGAGCTGTTTTTT.

This clonotype appeared many times. This sequence joins TRBV12-3 or TRBV12-4 and TRBJ1-4; weak D call: TRBD1 (5 bases). There are 15 residues in the CDR3. V was trimmed by 5 bases and J by 4 bases, leaving 14 bases between them. CDR3 protein: CASSKSGARNEKLFF. The CDR3 region has the DNA TGTGCCAGCAGTAAGTCCGGGGCGCGTAATGAAAAACTGTTTTTT.

With respect to this clonotype: Since a much larger clone is just one base distant, this may be a read error. This chain links TRBV2 with TRBJ1-1; perhaps TRBD1 as D (6 bases). Trimming pared 6 bases from V and 1 base from J, leaving 12 bases between. Germline assignment: CDR1 SNHLY and CDR2 FYNNEI. The CDR3 extends over 14 amino acids. Here the CDR3 reads CASRDRGENTEAFF. As DNA, the CDR3 is TGTGCCAGCAGGGACAGAGGGGAGAACACTGAAGCTTTCTTT.

The sample holds a few counts of this clonotype. The rearrangement uses TRBV6-1 and TRBJ2-5; possibly TRBD2 for D (6 bases). The CDR3 is 17 amino acids. V gave up 2 bases and J gave up 0 bases, with 16 bases separating them. CDR1 and CDR2 (germline): MNHNS, SASEGT. CDR3 sequence: CASSENGRQRHQETQYF. The CDR3 coding sequence is TGTGCCAGCAGTGAAAACGGGAGACAGAGACACCAAGAGACCCAGTACTTC.

On this clonotype itself: A junction end diverges from the germline sequence, so it may reflect a read error. CDR3 loop: CAIAVQVGYNGQFF. In DNA form, the CDR3 reads TGTGCCATCGCGGTTCAGGTAGGGTACAATGGGCAGTTCTTC. The V gene is TRBV10-3, the J gene TRBJ2-1; the D is unclear. Germline CDR1 is ENHRY and CDR2 is SYGVKD. The CDR3 is 14 residues long.

The chain employs TRBV29-1 and TRBJ1-2; D remains unclear. CDR1 and CDR2 (germline): SQVTM, ANQGSEA. The CDR3 runs to 16 residues. Between the trimmed V and J ends, which lost 3 bases and 5 bases, there was a span of 22 bases. CDR3 in amino acids: CSVEGGFSYNEYGYTF. The CDR3 coding sequence is TGCAGCGTTGAGGGTGGTTTCTCCTACAATGAGTATGGCTACACCTTC.

The chain recombines TRBV6-5 with TRBJ2-7; 14 nucleotides line up with TRBD2. The J call is uncertain, as TRBJ2-1 better fits the DNA end. CDR1 is MNHEY and CDR2 is SVGAGI in the germline V gene. The CDR3 has 16 amino acids. The CDR3 nucleotides are TGTGCCAGCAGTTACCTTGGGACTAGCGGGAGTAATGAGCAGTTCTTC. Its translation: CASSYLGTSGSNEQFF.